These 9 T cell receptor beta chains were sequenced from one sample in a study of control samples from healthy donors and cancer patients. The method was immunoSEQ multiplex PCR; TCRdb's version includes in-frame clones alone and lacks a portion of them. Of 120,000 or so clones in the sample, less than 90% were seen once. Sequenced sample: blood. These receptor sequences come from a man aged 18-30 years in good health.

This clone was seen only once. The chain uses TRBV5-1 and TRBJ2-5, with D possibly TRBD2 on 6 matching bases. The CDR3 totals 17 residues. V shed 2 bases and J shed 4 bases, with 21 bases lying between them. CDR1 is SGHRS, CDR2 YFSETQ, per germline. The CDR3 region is CASSFSRFALAPETQYF. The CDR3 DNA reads TGCGCCAGCAGCTTCTCTCGGTTCGCCCTAGCGCCAGAGACCCAGTACTTC.

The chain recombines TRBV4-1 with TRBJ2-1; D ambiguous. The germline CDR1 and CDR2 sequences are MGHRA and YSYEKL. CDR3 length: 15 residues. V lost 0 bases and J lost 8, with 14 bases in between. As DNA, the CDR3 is TGCGCCAGCAGCCAAGAGAGGACGGCTACGGATGAGCAGTTCTTC. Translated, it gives CASSQERTATDEQFF.

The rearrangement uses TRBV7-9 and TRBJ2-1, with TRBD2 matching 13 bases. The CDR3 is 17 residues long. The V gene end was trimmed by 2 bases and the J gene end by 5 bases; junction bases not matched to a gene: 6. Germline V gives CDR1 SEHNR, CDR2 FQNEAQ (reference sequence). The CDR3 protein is CASSLWWTSGRDNEQFF. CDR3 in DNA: TGTGCCAGCAGCTTATGGTGGACTAGCGGGAGAGACAATGAGCAGTTCTTC.

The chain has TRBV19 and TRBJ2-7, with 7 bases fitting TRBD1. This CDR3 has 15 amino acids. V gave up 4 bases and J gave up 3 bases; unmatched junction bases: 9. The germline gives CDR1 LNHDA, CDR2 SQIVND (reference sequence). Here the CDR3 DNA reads TGTGCCAGTAGTACCCGGGGACAGCCGATCTACGAGCAGTACTTC. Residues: CASSTRGQPIYEQYF.

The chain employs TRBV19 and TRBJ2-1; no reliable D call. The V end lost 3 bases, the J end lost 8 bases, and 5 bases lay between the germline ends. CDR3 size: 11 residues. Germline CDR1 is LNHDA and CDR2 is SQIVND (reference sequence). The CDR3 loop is CASSMADEQFF. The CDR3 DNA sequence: TGTGCCAGTAGTATGGCGGATGAGCAGTTCTTC.

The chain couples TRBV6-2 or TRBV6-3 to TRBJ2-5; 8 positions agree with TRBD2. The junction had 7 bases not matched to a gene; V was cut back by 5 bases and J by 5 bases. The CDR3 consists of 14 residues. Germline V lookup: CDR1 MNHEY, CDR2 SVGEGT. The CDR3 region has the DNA TGTGCCAGCAGTGATAGCGGGAATCGGGAGACCCAGTACTTC. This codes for CASSDSGNRETQYF.

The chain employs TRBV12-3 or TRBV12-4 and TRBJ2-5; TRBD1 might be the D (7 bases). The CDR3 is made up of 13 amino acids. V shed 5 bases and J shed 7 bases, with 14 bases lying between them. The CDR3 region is CASSPGDSWTQYF. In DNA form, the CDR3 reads TGTGCCAGCAGTCCGGGGGACAGTTGGACCCAGTACTTC.

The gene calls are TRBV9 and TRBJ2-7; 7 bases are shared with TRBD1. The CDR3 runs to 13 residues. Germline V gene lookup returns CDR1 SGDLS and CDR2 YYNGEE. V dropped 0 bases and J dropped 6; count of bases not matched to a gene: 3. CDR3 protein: CASSVGGGFEQYF. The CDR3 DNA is TGTGCCAGCAGCGTAGGAGGGGGCTTCGAGCAGTACTTC.

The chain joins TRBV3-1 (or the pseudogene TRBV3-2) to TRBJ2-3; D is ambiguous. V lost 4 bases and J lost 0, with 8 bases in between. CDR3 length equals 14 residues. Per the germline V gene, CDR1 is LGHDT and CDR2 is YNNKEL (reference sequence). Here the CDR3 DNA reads TGTGCCAGCAGCCCCCCTAGAAGCACAGATACGCAGTATTTT. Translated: CASSPPRSTDTQYF.